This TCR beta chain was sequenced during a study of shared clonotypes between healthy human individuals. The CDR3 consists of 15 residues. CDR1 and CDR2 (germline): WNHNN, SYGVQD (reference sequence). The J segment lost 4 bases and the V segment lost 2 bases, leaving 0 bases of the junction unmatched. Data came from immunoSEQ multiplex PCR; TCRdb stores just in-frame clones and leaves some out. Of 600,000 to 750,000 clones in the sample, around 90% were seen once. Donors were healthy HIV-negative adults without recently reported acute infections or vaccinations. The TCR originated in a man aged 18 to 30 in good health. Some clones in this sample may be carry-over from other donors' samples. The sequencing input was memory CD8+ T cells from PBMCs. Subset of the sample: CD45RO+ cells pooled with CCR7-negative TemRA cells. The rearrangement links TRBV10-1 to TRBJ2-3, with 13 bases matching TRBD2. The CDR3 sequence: CASSEGLAGADTQYF. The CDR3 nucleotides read TGCGCCAGCAGTGAGGGACTAGCGGGAGCAGATACGCAGTATTTT.